Described below is a single TCR beta chain sequence and its context. Its antigen remains unidentified. No base quality values were provided; no much bigger clone lies one nucleotide off. These data originate in a study of T-cell memory formation after mild COVID-19 (dated by TCRdb to 2020 to 2022). For the study in its entirety: TCR sequence clusters from the two donors were largely donor specific. Two young, previously healthy adult volunteers made up the cohort, one male and one female. In a couple of donors, T-cell clones that expanded and contracted after mild COVID-19 were tracked by sequencing TCRalpha and TCRbeta repertoires over time. What the study reported, not specific to this receptor: Contracting CD4+ clones were located mainly in the CM and EM memory subsets, whereas CD8+ clones were found to be enriched in EMRA. The study included only a couple of mild cases, and larger cohorts that include severe cases with pre-infection samples were judged to be necessary. Clones contracting from day 15 to 85 had balanced CD4/CD8 phenotypes, while a second wave expanding from day 15 to 37 was biased towards CD4+. The detection of some responding clones in pre-infection memory suggests that pre-existing cross-reactive memory T cells joined the SARS-CoV-2 response. SARS-CoV-2 specificity of the second-wave clones peaking on day 37 was not confirmed.

Between the V and J ends, shortened by 4 bases and 10 bases respectively, the junction contains 8 bases. Looking up the germline V gene yields CDR1 SGHTA and CDR2 FQGNSA. Taken from cysteine to phenylalanine, the CDR3 has 11 residues. Solely the CDR3 DNA is kept, with 33 bases framed from the first base. The sample was run on an Illumina NovaSeq 6000. TCRalpha and TCRbeta cDNA libraries were constructed by 5'RACE with constant-segment primers, with sample barcodes and unique molecular identifiers being introduced. Trizol reagent was used to extract RNA from every sample. Library amplification was performed in two PCR steps, and a second sample barcode and Illumina TruSeq adapters were introduced in the second step. Sequencing of the libraries was done on an Illumina NovaSeq, producing 2 x 150 bp paired-end reads. The original pipeline was this. With migec v1.2.7, reads were demultiplexed and then collapsed into UMI-guided consensus sequences. Using mixcr v2.1.11, UMI consensuses were aligned to TRA and TRB V and J templates and then assembled into clonotypes. A clonotype was counted as expanded or contracted only if both edgeR and NoisET called the change significant, with noise models trained on biological replicates. For edgeR calls, the cutoffs were a false discovery rate-adjusted p below 0.01 and a log2 fold-change threshold of 1. As an exploratory analysis of dynamics, max-normalized trajectories of the 1000 most abundant clonotypes were examined by PCA with hierarchical clustering. Separately sequenced CD4+ and CD8+ repertoires were used to assign a CD4 or CD8 phenotype to each responding clone. TCRdb's own reprocessing of the public reads used fastp at Q25 and MiXCR and kept productive beta chains. Duplicate CDR3 protein sequences are folded into a single record with the most common DNA and genes. The V and J calls and clone size come from TCRdb's table, not from the authors' own analysis. The sample table contains 380,000 or so distinct CDR3 sequences; only one count was recorded for about 13% of them. Over 20% of the sample belongs to the ten largest clones.

Ficoll-Paque density gradient centrifugation was used to isolate PBMCs. Material for sequencing was PBMCs or a T cell subset sorted from them (not recorded which). The chain links TRBV7-2 with TRBJ2-1, with an unclear D gene assignment. This TCR derives from a man aged 18 to 29 who had mild COVID-19 (a few samples of this study predate the infection). The sample titles of this study are shuffled in the database, so cell type and time point are left out; the donor was told from shared clones. CDR3 sequence: CASSSYGEQFF. The sequenced DNA is TGTGCCAGCAGCTCTTATGGGGAGCAGTTCTTC.